This T cell receptor (beta chain) originates from a study of blood T cell repertoires in COVID-19. Study background: Specimens from acute and convalescent COVID-19 originated in the United States, Italy and Spain. The analysed material was cDNA or gDNA that came from T cells, B-cell-depleted T cells, or PBMCs.

Germline lookup yields CDR1 MNHEY and CDR2 SVGAGI. The CDR3 consists of 15 residues. Trimming pared 5 bases from V and 1 base from J, leaving 12 bases between. Donors were grouped by their self-reported clinical history. Recovered participants had two consecutive negative NP/OP PCR tests, healthcare professional clearance, or symptom resolution. TCRdb's copy holds only in-frame clones and misses some; the assay was immunoSEQ multiplex PCR. This table holds about 190,000 clones, approximately 80% found once. Sequencing was carried out using PBMCs or T cells enriched from blood (not recorded which). The sequence was obtained from a woman in her fifties or sixties who had recovered from COVID-19. V and J are TRBV6-5 and TRBJ1-3; D is unresolved. Here the CDR3 DNA reads TGTGCCAGCAGTCGGGGTTCATCGTCTGGAAACACCATATATTTT. Translation: CASSRGSSSGNTIYF.